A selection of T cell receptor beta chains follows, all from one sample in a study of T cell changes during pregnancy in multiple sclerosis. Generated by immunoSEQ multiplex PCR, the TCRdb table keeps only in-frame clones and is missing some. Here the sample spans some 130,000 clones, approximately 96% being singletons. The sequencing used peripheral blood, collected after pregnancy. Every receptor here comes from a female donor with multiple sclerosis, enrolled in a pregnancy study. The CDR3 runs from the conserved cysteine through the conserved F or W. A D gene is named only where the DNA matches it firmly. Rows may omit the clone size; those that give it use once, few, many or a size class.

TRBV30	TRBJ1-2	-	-	TGTGCTGGGCTAACGAAAAACAGGGTCCGTGGCTACACCTTC	CAGLTKNRVRGYTF
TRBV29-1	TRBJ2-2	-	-	TGCAGCGTTGGATGGGGGGGCGGGAGCCCCGGGGAGCTGTTTTTT	CSVGWGGGSPGELFF
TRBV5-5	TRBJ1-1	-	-	TGTGCCAGCAGCTTACAGGGGAACACTGAAGCTTTCTTT	CASSLQGNTEAFF
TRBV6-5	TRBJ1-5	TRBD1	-	TGTGCCAGCAGACGACAGGGGGGCAGCAATCAGCCCCAGCATTTT	CASRRQGGSNQPQHF
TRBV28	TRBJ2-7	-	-	TGTGCCAGCAGACAGAATTACGAGCAGTACTTC	CASRQNYEQYF
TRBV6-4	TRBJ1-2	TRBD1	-	TGTGCCAGCAGTAATCACACGACAGGGGACTACACCTTC	CASSNHTTGDYTF
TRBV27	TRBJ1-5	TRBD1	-	TGTGCCAGCAGTTTTCAGGGGGCGGTCCAGCCCCAGCATTTT	CASSFQGAVQPQHF
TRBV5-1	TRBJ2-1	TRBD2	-	TGCGCCAGCAGCTTGAATAGCGGGGTTGAGCAGTTCTTC	CASSLNSGVEQFF
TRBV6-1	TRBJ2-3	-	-	TGTGCCAGCAGGTCCCAACGGGTGGCCACAGATACGCAGTATTTT	CASRSQRVATDTQYF
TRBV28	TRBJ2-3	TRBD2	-	TGTGCCAGCAGTCATTCAGGACTAGCGGGGGGGTCTAGCACAGATACGCAGTATTTT	CASSHSGLAGGSSTDTQYF
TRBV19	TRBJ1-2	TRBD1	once	TGTGCCAGTAGTATGGCAGGGGGGACTGGGAACTATGGCTACACCTTC	CASSMAGGTGNYGYTF
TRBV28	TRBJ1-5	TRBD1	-	TGTGCCAGCAGTTGGGGAAGGGACAGGGGGAACCTGTATAGCAATCAGCCCCAGCATTTT	CASSWGRDRGNLYSNQPQHF
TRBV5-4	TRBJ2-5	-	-	TGTGCCAGTGCCCGGTTCTCGGCGGGCAAAGAGACCCAGTACTTC	CASARFSAGKETQYF
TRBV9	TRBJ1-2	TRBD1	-	TGTGCCAGCAGCGTAACAGGGGATTATGGCTACACCTTC	CASSVTGDYGYTF
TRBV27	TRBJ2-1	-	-	TGTGCCAGCAGTTTAGGGAGGTTGAATAGCGACAATGAGCAGTTCTTC	CASSLGRLNSDNEQFF